The 32 T cell receptor beta chains listed next were all sequenced from one sample in a study of CD8+CD57+ T cells in acquired aplastic anemia. The use of genomic DNA as template underpinned the TCR beta VDJ and CDR3 profiling. TCRdb redid the calling of the reads with MiXCR, one entry per CDR3 protein. The table has roughly 86,000 distinct CDR3 sequences, roughly half seen once. Sequenced material: sorted CD4+, CD8+, or CD8+CD57+ T cells (not recorded which) from PBMCs. All receptors come from a human donor in good health, serving as a control.

Details on this clonotype: A much larger clone differs from this one at a single base, so this may be a read error. The chain links TRBV15 to TRBJ2-4; perhaps D is TRBD1 or TRBD2 (6 bases each). Trimming removed 0 bases at V and 9 bases at J, with 15 bases between. Germline lookup yields CDR1 LNHNV and CDR2 YYDKDF (reference sequence). The CDR3 spans 15 residues. This CDR3 is CATSRDNREVSIQYF. For the CDR3, the DNA is TGTGCCACCAGCAGAGACAACAGGGAGGTAAGCATTCAGTACTTC.

This clonotype was found many times. V gene TRBV11-1 combines with J gene TRBJ2-3, with D tentatively TRBD2 (5 bases). Looked up from germline, CDR1 is SGHAT and CDR2 is FQDESV (reference sequence). The CDR3 sequence is 15 residues long. V was clipped by 0 bases and J by 4 bases, with 11 bases between them. CDR3 sequence reads: CASSLAGDGPDTQYF. The CDR3 nucleotides read TGTGCCAGCAGCTTAGCGGGAGATGGGCCAGATACGCAGTATTTT. Filled out from reference TRBV11-1 and TRBJ2-3, the complete variable domain reads EAEVAQSPRYKITEKSQAVAFWCDPISGHATLYWYRQILGQGPELLVQFQDESVVDDSQLPKDRFSAERLKGVDSTLKIQPAELGDSAMYLCASSLAGDGPDTQYFGPGTRLTVL.

The V call is TRBV25-1, the J call TRBJ2-3; TRBD2 matches 12 bases. V shed 7 bases and J 0 bases; nucleotides not matched to a gene: 14. Per the germline V gene, CDR1 is MGHDK and CDR2 is SYGVNS. The length of the CDR3 is 19 residues. The CDR3 region has the DNA TGTGCCAGCAATCTAGCGGGGGGGAACAGTGTAGTTAGCACAGATACGCAGTATTTT. Encoded protein: CASNLAGGNSVVSTDTQYF.

The V and J genes are TRBV27 and TRBJ1-1; D might be TRBD1 (6 bases). Germline CDR1 MNHEY, CDR2 SMNVEV (reference sequence). The CDR3 spans 15 residues. V lost 0 bases and J 5 bases, leaving 13 bases between the germline ends. The CDR3 DNA reads TGTGCCAGCAGTTTATCGAGCGGGGGCGGAACTGAAGCTTTCTTT. Protein sequence: CASSLSSGGGTEAFF.

V gene TRBV29-1 combines with J gene TRBJ2-7, with TRBD2 identical over 8 bases. Trimming at V came to 3 bases and at J to 5 bases, leaving 6 bases not matched to a gene. From germline, CDR1 is SQVTM and CDR2 ANQGSEA. The CDR3 is 13 amino acids. The CDR3 loop is CSVEVSGSHEQYF. The CDR3 region has the DNA TGCAGCGTTGAGGTGAGCGGGAGTCACGAGCAGTACTTC.

The chain combines TRBV11-2 with TRBJ2-1, with D perhaps matching TRBD2 (6 bases). Germline-derived CDR1 and CDR2 are SGHAT and FQNNGV. Trimming stripped 7 bases from V and 10 bases from J, with 23 bases between. The CDR3 runs 15 residues. CDR3 DNA sequence: TGTGCCAGCACCCCTCAACTAGCAGGGCGGCACGAGCAGTTCTTC. This gives the protein CASTPQLAGRHEQFF. Full variable domain (rest looked up from reference TRBV11-2 and TRBJ2-1): EAGVAQSPRYKIIEKRQSVAFWCNPISGHATLYWYQQILGQGPKLLIQFQNNGVVDDSQLPKDRFSAERLKGVDSTLKIQPAKLEDSAVYLCASTPQLAGRHEQFFGPGTRLTVL.

V usage is TRBV5-1 and J usage is TRBJ2-1; 10 bases align to TRBD1. The CDR3 length is 15 residues. V shed 7 bases, J shed 2 bases, and the junction held 6 bases outside the gene matches. Germline V gene sequence: CDR1 SGHRS, CDR2 YFSETQ. The CDR3 nucleotides are TGCGCCAGCGCCAGAGGACAGGGGGCCTACAATGAGCAGTTCTTC. This encodes CASARGQGAYNEQFF.

This clonotype was counted once. The chain links TRBV10-2 to TRBJ2-7; D is unclear. V was cut by 9 bases and J by 0 bases, with 9 bases left in between. Germline loops: CDR1 WSHSY, CDR2 SAAADI. The CDR3 is 12 amino acids. CDR3 loop: CASGGSSYEQYF. CDR3 bases: TGCGCCAGTGGTGGATCCTCCTACGAGCAGTACTTC.

The V gene is TRBV25-1, the J gene TRBJ2-7, with 10 positions matching TRBD1. This CDR3 spans 13 amino acids. V lost 8 bases, J lost 6 bases, and 7 bases stayed unmatched. Germline CDR1 is MGHDK and CDR2 is SYGVNS. CDR3 amino acids: CASRDRGFGEQYF. The CDR3 bases are TGTGCCAGCCGGGACAGGGGATTTGGCGAGCAGTACTTC.

The rearrangement joins TRBV15 to TRBJ1-4; D not resolved. Between the trimmed V and J ends, which lost 5 bases and 7 bases, there was a span of 8 bases. Germline CDR1 is LNHNV and CDR2 is YYDKDF (reference sequence). The CDR3 has 12 amino acids. The CDR3 region is CATSYTGEKLFF. For the CDR3, the DNA is TGTGCCACCAGCTATACGGGTGAAAAACTGTTTTTT.

This chain links TRBV15 with TRBJ2-7; the match to TRBD1 covers 8 bases. This CDR3 has 15 residues. Unmatched junction bases numbered 8, after V lost 2 bases and J lost 5 bases. Germline V lookup: CDR1 LNHNV, CDR2 YYDKDF (reference sequence). CDR3 residues: CATSRWVRQGNEQYF. The CDR3, as DNA: TGTGCCACCAGCAGATGGGTGAGACAGGGGAACGAGCAGTACTTC.

This clonotype showed up just a few times. The chain joins TRBV19 to TRBJ2-7; 8 bases are shared with TRBD1. Germline CDR1 LNHDA, CDR2 SQIVND (reference sequence). There are 16 residues in the CDR3. The ends lost 4 bases at V and 0 bases at J; junction bases unmatched: 8. The CDR3 coding sequence is TGTGCCAGTAGTACTAGGACAGGGAACCTCTCCTACGAGCAGTACTTC. Translating it yields CASSTRTGNLSYEQYF.

In regard to this clonotype: The CDR3 ends on some other residue instead of the conserved phenylalanine or tryptophan, so this is likely a read error. No DNA is shown, since the ends of the CDR3 on it are uncertain; the CDR3 is the one TCRdb lists. The gene calls are TRBV15 and TRBJ2-1. The CDR3 has 14 amino acids, counting both end residues. Germline CDR1 reads LNHNV; CDR2 reads YYDKDF (reference sequence). CDR3 amino acids: CATSRDQEHSERFL.

The chain recombines TRBV25-1 with TRBJ2-1; 7 bases align to TRBD2. Germline assignment: CDR1 MGHDK and CDR2 SYGVNS. Losses at the gene ends were 4 bases for V and 6 bases for J; bases not matched to a gene: 15. The CDR3 spans 17 residues. This CDR3 is CASSARRGEGRPNEQFF. The CDR3 region has the DNA TGTGCCAGCAGTGCACGAAGAGGGGAGGGCAGACCCAATGAGCAGTTCTTC.

This clonotype was recorded at least ten times. The gene calls are TRBV14 and TRBJ2-7; 8 bases map to TRBD1. CDR1 is SGHDN and CDR2 is FVKESK in the germline V gene. The CDR3 has 15 amino acids. V shed 3 bases, J shed 2 bases, and the junction held 6 bases outside the gene matches. The CDR3 is CASSHLGQVAYEQYF. The CDR3 bases are TGTGCCAGCAGCCACCTGGGACAGGTGGCCTACGAGCAGTACTTC.

This rearrangement joins TRBV29-1 to TRBJ2-3, with 9 bases that match TRBD2. The CDR3 has 12 residues. The V and J ends lost 7 bases and 3 bases, in that order; junction bases with no gene match: 2. Per germline, CDR1 SQVTM and CDR2 ANQGSEA. The CDR3 spells CSATSGTDTQYF. CDR3 DNA sequence: TGCAGCGCTACTAGCGGGACAGATACGCAGTATTTT.

The rearrangement uses TRBV15 and TRBJ2-1; tentatively, D is TRBD1 or TRBD2 (5 bases each). V lost 5 bases to trimming and J lost 8 bases, with 10 bases between them. This CDR3 has 12 amino acids. Germline V gives CDR1 LNHNV, CDR2 YYDKDF (reference sequence). The CDR3 sequence is CATSVQGDEQFF. Here the CDR3 DNA reads TGTGCCACCAGCGTTCAGGGAGATGAGCAGTTCTTC.

This rearrangement joins TRBV2 to TRBJ1-2; 7 bases agree with TRBD1. The V gene end was trimmed by 6 bases and the J gene end by 0 bases; junction bases not matched to a gene: 4. The CDR3 spans 14 residues. Germline lookup yields CDR1 SNHLY and CDR2 FYNNEI. CDR3 in amino acids: CASSRGTANYGYTF. CDR3 DNA sequence: TGTGCCAGCAGCAGGGGGACTGCTAACTATGGCTACACCTTC.

This clonotype was seen ten or more times. V and J are TRBV10-3 and TRBJ2-5; the match to TRBD1 covers 8 bases. Trimming removed 3 bases from V and 2 bases from J; junction bases left unmatched: 8. Germline lookup yields CDR1 ENHRY and CDR2 SYGVKD. The CDR3 consists of 16 residues. CDR3 DNA sequence: TGTGCCATCAGTGACCCAAGGGGACAGGCTCAAGAGACCCAGTACTTC. Translated: CAISDPRGQAQETQYF.

V is TRBV24-1 and J is TRBJ2-5; D is unclear. V shed 0 bases and J shed 5 bases, with 6 bases lying between them. The CDR3 is 13 residues long. Germline V gene sequence: CDR1 KGHDR, CDR2 SFDVKD. The CDR3 spells CATSDLRVETQYF. The DNA for the CDR3 is TGTGCCACCAGTGATTTGAGGGTTGAGACCCAGTACTTC.

This rearrangement joins TRBV27 to TRBJ2-3; the match to TRBD2 covers 9 bases. This CDR3 is built from 15 residues. V lost 4 bases, J lost 4 bases, and 6 bases stayed unmatched. The germline CDR1 and CDR2 sequences are MNHEY and SMNVEV (reference sequence). DNA of the CDR3: TGTGCCAGCAGTTCCGCGGGAGGGGCGCCAGATACGCAGTATTTT. Amino acids: CASSSAGGAPDTQYF.

The rearrangement links TRBV12-3 or TRBV12-4 to TRBJ2-1; a weak D match, TRBD1 (7 bases). Trimming pared 6 bases from V and 1 base from J, leaving 13 bases between. This CDR3 region has 15 residues. This chain's CDR3 is CASSPRGRSYNEQFF. CDR3 bases: TGTGCCAGCAGCCCCAGGGGGAGGTCCTACAATGAGCAGTTCTTC.

The chain couples TRBV7-9 to TRBJ1-2, with 9 bases aligning to TRBD1. The V gene's germline CDR1 is SEHNR and CDR2 FQNEAQ (reference sequence). The CDR3 totals 13 residues. Trimming at V came to 4 bases and at J to 3 bases, leaving 0 bases not matched to a gene. The CDR3 nucleotides read TGTGCCAGCAGCTGGGACAGGGACTATGGCTACACCTTC. Translation: CASSWDRDYGYTF.

This clonotype was recorded only once. The V gene is TRBV2, the J gene TRBJ2-5, with 10 bases fitting TRBD1. V lost 6 bases to trimming and J lost 2 bases; unmatched junction nucleotides: 6. The CDR3 has 15 amino acids. The germline CDR1 and CDR2 sequences are SNHLY and FYNNEI. CDR3 bases: TGTGCCAGCAGCGAGGACAGGGGGAAACAAGAGACCCAGTACTTC. Protein sequence: CASSEDRGKQETQYF.

A remark on this clonotype: One junction end does not reproduce the germline sequence, and a read error may be involved. V and J are TRBV25-1 and TRBJ2-3; TRBD2 aligns across 9 bases. This CDR3 region has 16 residues. Germline V lookup: CDR1 MGHDK, CDR2 SYGVNS. This chain's CDR3 is CASSALAGTSTETQYF. The CDR3 DNA follows: TGTGCCAGCAGTGCCCTAGCGGGAACTAGCACAGAAACGCAGTATTTT. The full variable domain, in which reference TRBV25-1 and TRBJ2-3 provide the parts outside the CDR3, is EADIYQTPRYLVIGTGKKITLECSQTMGHDKMYWYQQDPGMELHLIHYSYGVNSTEKGDLSSESTVSRIRTEHFPLTLESARPSHTSQYLCASSALAGTSTETQYFGPGTRLTVL.

This chain joins TRBV24-1 and TRBJ2-3; 13 nucleotides match TRBD2. Germline V lookup: CDR1 KGHDR, CDR2 SFDVKD. V dropped 7 bases and J dropped 2; count of bases not matched to a gene: 2. The length of the CDR3 is 15 residues. The CDR3: CATSGTSGNTDTQYF. Here the CDR3 DNA reads TGTGCCACCAGCGGGACTAGCGGGAACACAGATACGCAGTATTTT.

The chain joins TRBV15 to TRBJ1-5; 9 positions agree with TRBD1. The germline CDR1 and CDR2 sequences are LNHNV and YYDKDF (reference sequence). This CDR3 is built from 14 residues. V shed 4 bases, J shed 7 bases, and the junction held 5 bases outside the gene matches. The CDR3 DNA sequence: TGTGCCACCAGCACTACAGGGGGCCGGCAGCCCCAGCATTTT. This translates into CATSTTGGRQPQHF.

This clonotype was counted at least ten times. The chain has TRBV9 and TRBJ2-7, with no clear D. There are 15 residues in the CDR3. In germline, CDR1 is SGDLS, CDR2 YYNGEE. V lost 4 bases and J 0 bases, leaving 14 bases between the germline ends. The CDR3 DNA reads as TGTGCCAGCAGCCCGCGGTCCATCAGCTCCTACGAGCAGTACTTC. Its translation is CASSPRSISSYEQYF.

This clonotype has a handful of counts. V gene TRBV7-3 combines with J gene TRBJ2-7; 7 positions agree with TRBD1. The CDR3 totals 15 residues. From germline, CDR1 is SGHTA and CDR2 FQGTGA. V trimming: 1 base; J trimming: 2 bases; junction bases outside the gene matches: 5. The CDR3 reads CASSLRPGGTYEQYF. The CDR3 nucleotides are TGTGCCAGCAGCTTAAGGCCAGGGGGTACCTACGAGCAGTACTTC.

This rearrangement joins TRBV9 to TRBJ1-1; D not certain. The CDR3 length is 12 residues. CDR1 is SGDLS, CDR2 YYNGEE, per germline. Trimming pared 7 bases from V and 1 base from J, leaving 8 bases between. The CDR3 protein is CASAEGNTEAFF. The CDR3 DNA reads TGTGCCAGCGCGGAGGGGAACACTGAAGCTTTCTTT.

The gene calls are TRBV5-4 and TRBJ1-2; D unresolved. The CDR3 loop spans 13 amino acids. In germline, CDR1 is SGHNT, CDR2 YYREEE (reference sequence). Trimming stripped 4 bases from V and 2 bases from J, with 9 bases between. CDR3 nucleotides: TGTGCCAGCAGCCCTACACCGAACTATGGCTACACCTTC. Protein product: CASSPTPNYGYTF.

At least ten counts were recorded for this clonotype. The V call is TRBV11-2, the J call TRBJ2-7; no clear D gene. V was shortened by 7 bases and J by 5 bases, with 12 bases between the two germline ends. The CDR3 sequence is 12 residues long. Germline loops: CDR1 SGHAT, CDR2 FQNNGV. CDR3 protein: CASKFIEDEQYF. For the CDR3, the DNA is TGTGCCAGCAAGTTTATAGAGGACGAGCAGTACTTC.